This T cell receptor beta chain stems from a study of metastatic and nonmetastatic thyroid tumors. Study at large: Comparative analysis of repertoires was undertaken across blood and tumor or nodule tissue obtained from malignant and benign thyroid patients. Study-wide results and limits: Patients with malignant thyroid tumors reportedly had significantly higher TCR beta diversity than those with benign nodules, in blood and tumor.

CDR3 length: 13 amino acids. Germline CDR1 SQVTM, CDR2 ANQGSEA. V gave up 5 bases and J gave up 7 bases, with 17 bases separating them. Methods used by the authors: CDR3 was compared across clinicopathological groups, and the resulting differences were used to build a distant-metastasis classifier for papillary thyroid cancer. MiXCR was used by TCRdb to re-call the PCR reads. Here the V and J calls rest on TCRdb's processing, not on the authors' analysis. In the table there are around 20,000 clones, 21% of which are singletons. Thyroid surgery took place with no prior treatment in any patient. This clone was seen at least ten times. Its antigen is still unknown.

This clonotype originated in a female donor with papillary thyroid cancer or a benign thyroid nodule (not recorded which). Some clones in this sample may be carry-over from other donors' samples. The chain carries TRBV29-1 and TRBJ2-5; D is unclear. The sequenced sample consisted of tumor tissue. The CDR3 nucleotides are TGCAGCGTTCACCACTCCGACCTACGGACCCAGTACTTC. It specifies CSVHHSDLRTQYF.